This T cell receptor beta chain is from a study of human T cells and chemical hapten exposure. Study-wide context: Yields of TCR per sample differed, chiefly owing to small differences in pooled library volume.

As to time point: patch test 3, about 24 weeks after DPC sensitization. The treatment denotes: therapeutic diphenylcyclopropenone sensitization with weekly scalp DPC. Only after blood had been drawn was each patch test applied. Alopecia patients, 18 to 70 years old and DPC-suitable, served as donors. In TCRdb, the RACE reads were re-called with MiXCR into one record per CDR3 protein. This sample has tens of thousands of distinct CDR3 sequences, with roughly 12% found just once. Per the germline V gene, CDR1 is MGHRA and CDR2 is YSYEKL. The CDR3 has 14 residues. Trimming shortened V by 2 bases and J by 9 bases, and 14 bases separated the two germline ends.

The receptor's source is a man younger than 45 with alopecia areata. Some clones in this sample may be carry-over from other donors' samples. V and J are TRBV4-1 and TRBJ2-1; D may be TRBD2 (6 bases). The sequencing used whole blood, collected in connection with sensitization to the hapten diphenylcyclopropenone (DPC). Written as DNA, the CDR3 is TGCGCCAGCAGCCAACAGGGAGGATGGTCTGAGCAGTTCTTC. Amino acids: CASSQQGGWSEQFF.